These T cell receptor beta chains were read from a single sample in a study of blood T cell repertoires in COVID-19. Profiling relied on immunoSEQ multiplex PCR, and the TCRdb table lists in-frame clones only, not all of them. This table holds 90,000 to 130,000 clones, 82% found once. Sequencing was done on a sample of peripheral blood. The receptor source for this set is a man between 65 and 85 years old with acute or convalescent COVID-19. Each CDR3 is given with its conserved first and last residue. D genes are given only for firm matches. Clone size is shown for a subset of rows, as once, few, many or a class of expanded clone.

j_call d_call clone_size v_call cdr3_nt cdr3_aa
TRBJ2-2 - - TRBV7-9 TGTGCCAGCAGCTTAGTATCGACAGGGGAGCTGTTTTTT CASSLVSTGELFF
TRBJ2-5 - - TRBV30 TGTGCCTGGAGCAGGCAAGAGACCCAGTACTTC CAWSRQETQYF
TRBJ1-2 TRBD1 - TRBV19 TGTGCCAGTAGTACCTCCGGGACAGCTAACTATGGCTACACCTTC CASSTSGTANYGYTF
TRBJ1-2 - - TRBV9 TGTGCCAGCAGCGTAGCCTCAGGGTATGGCTACACCTTC CASSVASGYGYTF
TRBJ1-6 TRBD1 once TRBV5-1 TGCGCCAGCAGCTTGGACAGGGGTAATTCACCCCTCCACTTT CASSLDRGNSPLHF
TRBJ2-4 - - TRBV5-4 TGTGCCAGCAGCTTGGATAGGGCGGGAAACATTCAGTACTTC CASSLDRAGNIQYF
TRBJ2-3 - - TRBV5-4 TGTGCCAGCAGCGCGTATCAGGGGAGCACAGATACGCAGTATTTT CASSAYQGSTDTQYF
TRBJ2-7 TRBD1 - TRBV5-1 TGCGCCAGCAGCTTCTCCGGGACAGGGTATTTCGAGCAGTACTTC CASSFSGTGYFEQYF
TRBJ1-6 - - TRBV7-9 TGTGCCAGCAGCCCGGGAGTGGGACCCCTCCACTTT CASSPGVGPLHF
TRBJ1-1 TRBD1 - TRBV9 TGTGCCAGCAGCGGCCCGGGACAGCTAGAAGCTTTCTTT CASSGPGQLEAFF
TRBJ2-1 TRBD2 - TRBV20-1 TGCAGTGCTGGACGGGGGGGCGAGCAGTTCTTC CSAGRGGEQFF
TRBJ2-2 - - TRBV28 TGTGCCAGCAGAACCGACAGGCAGCGGAACACCGGGGAGCTGTTTTTT CASRTDRQRNTGELFF
TRBJ1-2 TRBD1 - TRBV7-6 TGTGCCAGCAGCCTGGGACAGAACTATGGCTACACCTTC CASSLGQNYGYTF
TRBJ1-1 TRBD1 - TRBV18 TGTGCCAGCTCACCTGCAACAGGGGACACTGAAGCTTTCTTT CASSPATGDTEAFF
TRBJ2-4 - - TRBV28 TGTGCCAGCAGTTTCGGGGTAGCCAAAAACATTCAGTACTTC CASSFGVAKNIQYF
TRBJ2-3 TRBD2 once TRBV6-6 TGTGCCAGCAGTTACTCGATTAGCGGGGGGGATACGCAGTATTTT CASSYSISGGDTQYF
TRBJ1-3 - - TRBV7-9 TGTGCCAGCAGCTCCACGGGAGGGCGGTTCTCTGGAAACACCATATATTTT CASSSTGGRFSGNTIYF
TRBJ1-2 - few TRBV24-1 TGTGCCACCAGTGACCGACAGTTTGGCTACACCTTC CATSDRQFGYTF
TRBJ2-1 - - TRBV29-1 TGCAGCGTGCTAGGACAGTCCTACAATGAGCAGTTCTTC CSVLGQSYNEQFF
TRBJ2-7 TRBD2 - TRBV7-3 TGTGCCAGCAGTCTGAGCGGGACGGAGGGTTACGAGCAGTACTTC CASSLSGTEGYEQYF
TRBJ1-1 - - TRBV3-1/TRBV3-2 TGTGCCAGCAGCCTTAATCGGAACACTGAAGCTTTCTTT CASSLNRNTEAFF
TRBJ1-3 TRBD1 - TRBV28 TGTGCCAGCAAGGAGGGGGCAAGCTCTGGAAACACCATATATTTT CASKEGASSGNTIYF
TRBJ2-7 - - TRBV21-1 TGTGCCAGCAGCGTCCACAAGGCGGTCCGGAACTCCTACGAGCAGTACTTC CASSVHKAVRNSYEQYF
TRBJ1-4 - - TRBV5-1 TGCGCCAGCAGCTTGGTTGGTGGGGCTCCTAATGAAAAACTGTTTTTT CASSLVGGAPNEKLFF
TRBJ2-7 TRBD1 - TRBV5-1 TGCGCCAGCAGCATAGGACAGGGGGCCTACGAGCAGTACTTC CASSIGQGAYEQYF
TRBJ2-7 TRBD2 - TRBV5-1 TGCGCCAGCAGCCGGACTAGCGGGACGTACGAGCAGTACTTC CASSRTSGTYEQYF